This record concerns one T cell receptor beta chain sequence. Its target is not known. Germline V gene lookup returns CDR1 LNHNV and CDR2 YYDKDF (reference sequence). The trim removed 2 bases at V and 2 bases at J, leaving 5 bases unmatched. The CDR3 is 16 amino acids. The sample belongs to a study of T cell responses to AZD1222 COVID-19 vaccine. Whole-study results and caveats: Only a handful of AZD1222 recipients, five to seven in all, had baseline seropositivity.

Clones were read by immunoSEQ multiplex PCR, and TCRdb kept only the in-frame ones, dropping some. Of around 140,000 clones in the sample, around 90% were seen once. The chain couples TRBV15 to TRBJ1-5; TRBD1 aligns across 8 bases. This receptor was identified in an adult who received the AZD1222 COVID-19 vaccine. Sequenced material: peripheral blood, taken 28 days after the second AZD1222 dose. CDR3 DNA sequence: TGTGCCACCAGCAGAACCGACAGGGGTGGCAATCAGCCCCAGCATTTT. Its translation: CATSRTDRGGNQPQHF. The full variable domain, in which reference TRBV15 and TRBJ1-5 provide the parts outside the CDR3, is DAMVIQNPRYQVTQFGKPVTLSCSQTLNHNVMYWYQQKSSQAPKLLFHYYDKDFNNEADTPDNFQSRRPNTSFCFLDIRSPGLGDTAMYLCATSRTDRGGNQPQHFGDGTRLSIL.